This TCR beta chain was captured in a study of T cell therapy after organ transplantation. About the research overall: Therapy products were autologous CMV-specific T cells, peptide-expanded for roughly two weeks.

Documented time point: 20-29 weeks after completion of therapy. Assay: immunoSEQ multiplex PCR; the TCRdb copy retains only in-frame clones and omits some. The sample records more than 15,000 clones, approximately 83% being singletons. With respect to this clone: Its antigen remains unidentified.

The sequence was obtained from a human patient who had received a solid organ transplant and had CMV disease. Some T cells may be provided by the graft donor. The sequences come from CD8+ T cells from blood, collected after autologous CMV-specific T cell therapy.

The CDR3 bases are TGCGCCAGCAGCTTGGGGAGCGGGACACTTGGGATCACTGAAGCTTTCTTT. It translates to CASSLGSGTLGITEAFF. This chain links TRBV5-1 with TRBJ1-1; tentative D call: TRBD1 (6 bases). CDR1 is SGHRS and CDR2 is YFSETQ in the germline V gene. V lost 0 bases and J 4 bases, leaving 19 bases between the germline ends. This CDR3 region has 17 residues.